This T cell receptor (beta chain) was profiled in a study of response to subunit inactivated influenza vaccine. Trimming took 4 bases from V and 0 from J; bases not matched to a gene: 5. Germline CDR1 reads MNHEY; CDR2 reads SVGEGT. CDR3 length equals 15 residues. Study-level points and caveats: The authors suggested that few new T cells are recruited per seasonal influenza vaccination.

This clonotype was counted between two and nine times. Its antigen remains unknown. TCRdb reanalysed the RT-PCR reads using MiXCR and keeps one entry per CDR3 protein. This repertoire shows 500,000 to 600,000 distinct CDR3 sequences, approximately 17% found once; its top ten account for roughly 3%. The source was CD4+ T cells sorted from PBMCs, collected less than 30 months after vaccination. This chain links TRBV6-2 or TRBV6-3 with TRBJ2-7; TRBD1 agrees at 8 bases. This clonotype was sampled from a man aged 50-75 years who received an inactivated influenza vaccine. The CDR3 DNA reads TGTGCCAGCAGTTCGGCAGGGGGCTTCTCCTACGAGCAGTACTTC. This codes for CASSSAGGFSYEQYF.